This T cell receptor (beta chain) appears in the sequencing data of a study of T cell responses to AZD1222 COVID-19 vaccine. Overall study results and limits: Following two doses of AZD1222, Spike-specific TCR breadth and depth rose. Scientists sampled the repertoires only once the peak T cell response had passed. Spike-wide vaccine-associated CD4 TCRs dominated at 160-218 and 743-854. Females outnumbered males among donors, who were mostly white British; clonal diversity was possibly underestimated.

For this clone: Its target is not known. Other nucleotide sequences from this sample produce the same CDR3.

Germline V CDR1 and CDR2: LNHNV, YYDKDF (reference sequence). V dropped 0 bases and J dropped 1 base, with 4 bases sitting between them. The CDR3 sequence is 13 residues long. TCRdb's table, derived via immunoSEQ multiplex PCR, lists solely in-frame clones and lacks some. The data contain about 150,000 clones, about 88% of them singletons. This clonotype was obtained from an adult who had recovered from COVID-19. The source material was peripheral blood, sampled after recovery from COVID-19. J is TRBJ2-7 and V is TRBV15; no clear D. The CDR3 DNA follows: TGTGCCACCAGCAGAGATCGATCCTACGAGCAGTACTTC. Translating it yields CATSRDRSYEQYF.